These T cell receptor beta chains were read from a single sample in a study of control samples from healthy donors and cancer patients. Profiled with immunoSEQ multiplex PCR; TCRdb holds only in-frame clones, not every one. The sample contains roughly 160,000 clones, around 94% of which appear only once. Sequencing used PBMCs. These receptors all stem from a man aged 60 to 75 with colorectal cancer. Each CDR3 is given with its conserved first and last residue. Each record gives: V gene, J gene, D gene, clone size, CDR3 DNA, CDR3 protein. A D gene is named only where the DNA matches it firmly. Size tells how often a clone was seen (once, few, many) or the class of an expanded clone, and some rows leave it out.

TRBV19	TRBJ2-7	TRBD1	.	TGTGCCAGCACCGGGACAGGCTACGAGCAGTACTTC	CASTGTGYEQYF
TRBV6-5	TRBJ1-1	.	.	TGTGTCATTCGGGGATCCACTGAAGCTTTCTTT	CVIRGSTEAFF
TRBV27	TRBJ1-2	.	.	TGTGCCAGCAGTCCTGTCGGTCCTAACTATGGCTACACCTTC	CASSPVGPNYGYTF
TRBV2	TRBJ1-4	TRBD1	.	TGTGCCAGCAGTGAGAGGGGGCTCGACACTAATGAAAAACTGTTTTTT	CASSERGLDTNEKLFF
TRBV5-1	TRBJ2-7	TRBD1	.	TGCGCCAGCAGCTTGGGGGACAGGGAGTACGAGCAGTACTTC	CASSLGDREYEQYF
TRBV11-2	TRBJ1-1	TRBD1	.	TGTGCCAGCAGCGGCCGGGACAGGGATCGCACTGAAGCCTTCTTT	CASSGRDRDRTEAFF
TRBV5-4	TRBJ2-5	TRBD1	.	TGTGCCAGCAGCCGAGTCGACAGGGGGGAAGAGACCCAGTACTTC	CASSRVDRGEETQYF
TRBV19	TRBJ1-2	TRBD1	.	TGTGCCAGTAGTATATTAGGAGGGGGCCAGGGCTATGGCTACACCTTC	CASSILGGGQGYGYTF
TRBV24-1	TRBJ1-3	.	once	TGTGCCACCAGTGCGGCAGCTGCCTCTGGAAACACCATATATTTT	CATSAAAASGNTIYF
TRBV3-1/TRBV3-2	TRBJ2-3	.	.	TGTGCCAGCAGCCAGGGACCCGAAGATACGCAGTATTTT	CASSQGPEDTQYF
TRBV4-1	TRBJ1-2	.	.	TGCGCCAGCAGCCAAGATCATGCAGGGGCCGTTTACGGCTACACCTTC	CASSQDHAGAVYGYTF
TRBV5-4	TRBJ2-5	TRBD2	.	TGTGCCAGCAGTCCCTCGGGGGGTATCAAAGAGACCCAGTACTTC	CASSPSGGIKETQYF
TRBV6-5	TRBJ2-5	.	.	TGTGCCAGCGGGGAGCTGCAAGAGACCCAGTACTTC	CASGELQETQYF
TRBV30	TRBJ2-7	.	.	TGTGCCTGGGGAGGACAGTCCTACGAGCAGTACTTC	CAWGGQSYEQYF
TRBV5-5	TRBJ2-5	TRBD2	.	TGTGCCAGCACCTTTAGCGGGGGGGCCGAGACCCAGTACTTC	CASTFSGGAETQYF
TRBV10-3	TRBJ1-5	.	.	TGTGCCACCCGACGGCCAGGAGATCAGCCCCAGCATTTT	CATRRPGDQPQHF
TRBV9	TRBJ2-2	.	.	TGTGCCAGCGGGAGGAACACCGGGGAGCTGTTTTTT	CASGRNTGELFF
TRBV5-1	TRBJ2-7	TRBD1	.	TGCGCCAGCAGCTTAGGACAGGGGAGAAGCTCCTACGAGCAGTACTTC	CASSLGQGRSSYEQYF
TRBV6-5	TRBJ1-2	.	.	TGTGCCAGCAGTTACTCGAGCAAGGGTTTGATTGGCTACACCTTC	CASSYSSKGLIGYTF
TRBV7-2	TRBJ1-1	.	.	TGTGCCACCTCCGGACAGCTGAACACTGAAGCTTTCTTT	CATSGQLNTEAFF
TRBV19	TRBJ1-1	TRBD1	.	TGTGCCAGTAGTCCCGGACAGGAGAACACTGAAGCTTTCTTT	CASSPGQENTEAFF
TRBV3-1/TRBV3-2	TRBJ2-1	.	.	TGTGCCAGCAGCCAAGCGGGGGCCCCAAACAATGAGCAGTTCTTC	CASSQAGAPNNEQFF
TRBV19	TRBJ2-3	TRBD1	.	TGTGCCAGTAGCAAGGAGGACAGGCTCACAGATACGCAGTATTTT	CASSKEDRLTDTQYF
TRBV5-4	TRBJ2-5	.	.	TGTGCCAGCAGCCTGAATGCGGAGACCCAGTACTTC	CASSLNAETQYF
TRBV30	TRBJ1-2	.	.	TGTGCCTGGAGTCCAGGGGCCCTAAACTATGGCTACACCTTC	CAWSPGALNYGYTF
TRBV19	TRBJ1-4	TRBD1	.	TGTGCCAGTAGTACATCCGGGACAGCATATAATGAAAAACTGTTTTTT	CASSTSGTAYNEKLFF
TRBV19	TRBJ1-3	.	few	TGTGCCAGTAGTAAGGACTCTGGAAACACCATATATTTT	CASSKDSGNTIYF
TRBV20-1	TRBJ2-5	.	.	TGCAGTGCTAGTACGGCTCCGTGGACCCAGTACTTC	CSASTAPWTQYF
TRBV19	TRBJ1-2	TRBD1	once	TGTGCCAGTAGTGCCCAGGGGGGGAATTATGGCTACACCTTC	CASSAQGGNYGYTF
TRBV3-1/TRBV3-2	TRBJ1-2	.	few	TGTGCCAGCAGTCGATCCGGGACGTATACTAACTATGGCTACACCTTC	CASSRSGTYTNYGYTF
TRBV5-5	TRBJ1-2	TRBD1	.	TGTGCCAGCAGCGGGGGACAGGATAATTCCTATGGCTACACCTTC	CASSGGQDNSYGYTF
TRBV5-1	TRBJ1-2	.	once	TGCGCCAGCAGCTTGGACGGGGCCGGGGGCTACACCTTC	CASSLDGAGGYTF
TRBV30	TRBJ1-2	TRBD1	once	TGTGCCTGGAGCCCCCAGGGGGGCCTCTATGGCTACACCTTC	CAWSPQGGLYGYTF
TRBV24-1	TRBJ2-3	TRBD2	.	TGTGCCACCAATGGAGCGGGGGGTACAGATACGCAGTATTTT	CATNGAGGTDTQYF
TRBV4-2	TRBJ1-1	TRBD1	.	TGTGCCAGCAGCGAACAGGGGGCGCACACTGAAGCTTTCTTT	CASSEQGAHTEAFF
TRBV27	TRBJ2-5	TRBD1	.	TGTGCCAGCAGTCAAATACGACAGGGGACCCCAGAGACCCAGTACTTC	CASSQIRQGTPETQYF
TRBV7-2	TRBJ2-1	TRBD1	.	TGTGCCAGCAGCCTACAGGGGGCGGAATACAATGAGCAGTTCTTC	CASSLQGAEYNEQFF
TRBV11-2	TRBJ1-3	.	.	TGTGCCAGCAGCGACCTCAGCGGAAACACCATATATTTT	CASSDLSGNTIYF
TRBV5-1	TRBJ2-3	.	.	TGCGCCAGCAGCTCATTTAAGGCAGATACGCAGTATTTT	CASSSFKADTQYF
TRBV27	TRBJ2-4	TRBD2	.	TGTGCCAGCAGTTTATCGGGCCTAGCGGGGGCCAAAAACATTCAGTACTTC	CASSLSGLAGAKNIQYF
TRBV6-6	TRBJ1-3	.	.	TGTGCCAGCAGTTACTCCCTGGGGGGGGCTGGAAACACCATATATTTT	CASSYSLGGAGNTIYF
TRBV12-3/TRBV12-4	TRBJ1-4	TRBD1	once	TGTGCCAGCACCAGCGACAGGGCTGAAAAACTGTTTTTT	CASTSDRAEKLFF
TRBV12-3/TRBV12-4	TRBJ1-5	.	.	TGTGCCAGCAGTTTCGAAGGGACGCCCCAGCATTTT	CASSFEGTPQHF